This T cell receptor (beta chain) was profiled in a study of PD-1 blockade in mismatch repair-deficient tumors. Study-level information: Patients had over ten mismatch repair-deficient cancer types and were previously treated and progressing.

The data were produced by immunoSEQ multiplex PCR, yet TCRdb's version contains in-frame clones alone and is incomplete. The sample carries approximately 9,300 clones, approximately 90% recorded once. In regard to this clone: Its antigen is undetermined.

Trimming removed 7 bases at V and 6 bases at J, with 12 bases between. CDR1 and CDR2 (germline): MGHRA, YSYEKL. The CDR3 loop spans 13 amino acids. Time point noted: approximately 10-day in vitro stimulation with candidate neoantigen peptide 3. Every patient had mismatch repair deficiency by PCR or immunohistochemistry. Each of several ELISpot-reactive candidate peptides was used for roughly nine-day stimulation. The sequence derives from an adult with mismatch repair-deficient cancer. The sample here was cells cultured in vitro, taken from a patient treated with pembrolizumab. The chain joins TRBV4-1 to TRBJ2-2, with D maybe TRBD2 (5 bases). The DNA for the CDR3 is TGCGCCAGCAAGCGGAGTGAGGCCGGGGAGCTGTTTTTT. Translated, it gives CASKRSEAGELFF.